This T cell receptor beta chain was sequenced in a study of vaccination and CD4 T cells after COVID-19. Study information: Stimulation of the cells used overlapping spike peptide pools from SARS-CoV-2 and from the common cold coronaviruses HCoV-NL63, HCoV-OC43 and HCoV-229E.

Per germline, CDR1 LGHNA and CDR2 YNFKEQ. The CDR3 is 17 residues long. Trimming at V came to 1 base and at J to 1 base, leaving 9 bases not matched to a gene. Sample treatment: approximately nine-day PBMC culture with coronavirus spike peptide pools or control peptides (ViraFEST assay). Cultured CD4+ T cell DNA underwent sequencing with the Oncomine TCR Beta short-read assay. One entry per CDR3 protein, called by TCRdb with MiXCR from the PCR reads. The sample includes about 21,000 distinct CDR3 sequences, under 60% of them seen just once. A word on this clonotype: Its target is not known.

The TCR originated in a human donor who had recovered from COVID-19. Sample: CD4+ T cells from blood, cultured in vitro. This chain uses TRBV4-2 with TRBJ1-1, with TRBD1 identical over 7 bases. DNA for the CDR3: TGTGCCAGCAGCCAAGTCCGTACCGGGACAGCGAACACTGAAGCTTTCTTT. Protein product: CASSQVRTGTANTEAFF.